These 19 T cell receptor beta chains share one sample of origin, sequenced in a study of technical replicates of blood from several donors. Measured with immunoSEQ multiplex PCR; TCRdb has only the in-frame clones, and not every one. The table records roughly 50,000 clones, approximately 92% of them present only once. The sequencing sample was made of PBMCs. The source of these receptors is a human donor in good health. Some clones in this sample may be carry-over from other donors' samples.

CDR3 sequence (DNA): TGTGCCAGCAGCCCTACAGCTGCAGATACGCAGTATTTT. Protein product: CASSPTAADTQYF. The chain uses TRBV7-9 and TRBJ2-3; no firm D call. Trimming left V 5 bases short and J 4 bases short, with 10 bases between. CDR1 SEHNR and CDR2 FQNEAQ come from the germline V gene (reference sequence). CDR3 length equals 13 residues.

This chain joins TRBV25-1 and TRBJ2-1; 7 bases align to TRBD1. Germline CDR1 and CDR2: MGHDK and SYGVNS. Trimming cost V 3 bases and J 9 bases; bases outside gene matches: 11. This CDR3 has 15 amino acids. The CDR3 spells CASSDQYRDSGEQFF. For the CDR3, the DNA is TGTGCCAGCAGTGACCAGTACCGGGACAGTGGTGAGCAGTTCTTC.

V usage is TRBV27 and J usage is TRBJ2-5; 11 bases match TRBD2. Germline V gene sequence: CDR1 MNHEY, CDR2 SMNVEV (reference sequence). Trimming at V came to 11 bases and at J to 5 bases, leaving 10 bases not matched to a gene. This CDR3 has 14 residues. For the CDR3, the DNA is TGTGCCGTTTCTAGCGGGGGGCCGCGGGAGACCCAGTACTTC. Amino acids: CAVSSGGPRETQYF.

The DNA of the CDR3 is TGCGCCAGCAGCCAAGATTCCCAGGGATTCTCCTACGAGCAGTACTTC. This encodes CASSQDSQGFSYEQYF. This chain joins TRBV4-3 and TRBJ2-7; tentative D call: TRBD1 (5 bases). The CDR3 spans 16 residues. Trimming removed 0 bases from V and 0 bases from J, with 12 bases in between. Germline V CDR1 and CDR2: LGHNA, YSLEER.

CDR3 loop: CASTLETGNQPQHF. CDR3 DNA sequence: TGTGCCAGCACCCTCGAGACAGGGAATCAGCCCCAGCATTTT. The genes are TRBV2 and TRBJ1-5; the match to TRBD1 covers 7 bases. CDR1 and CDR2 (germline): SNHLY, FYNNEI. V gave up 7 bases and J gave up 4 bases; unmatched junction bases: 7. The CDR3 sequence is 14 residues long.

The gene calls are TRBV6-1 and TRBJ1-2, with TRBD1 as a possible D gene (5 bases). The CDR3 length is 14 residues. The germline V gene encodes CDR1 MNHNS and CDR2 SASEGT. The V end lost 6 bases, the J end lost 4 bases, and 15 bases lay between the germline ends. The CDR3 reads CASSLDQTVYGYTF. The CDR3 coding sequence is TGTGCCAGCAGCCTAGACCAGACAGTCTATGGCTACACCTTC.

As DNA, the CDR3 is TGTGCCAGCAGATCAGGGGATGTTACCAACGTCCTGACTTTC. It yields the protein CASRSGDVTNVLTF. The V call is TRBV6-1, the J call TRBJ2-6, with D possibly matching TRBD1 (6 bases). The germline gives CDR1 MNHNS, CDR2 SASEGT. The CDR3 has 14 amino acids. The V end was cut by 6 bases, the J end by 8 bases, with 14 bases between.

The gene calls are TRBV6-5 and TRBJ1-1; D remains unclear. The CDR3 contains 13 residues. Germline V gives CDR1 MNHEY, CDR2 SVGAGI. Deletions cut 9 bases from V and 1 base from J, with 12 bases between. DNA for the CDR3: TGTGCCAGTAGCGTACAGCAGAACACTGAAGCTTTCTTT. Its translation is CASSVQQNTEAFF.

The CDR3: CAWSERTGLREKLFF. The DNA of the CDR3 is TGTGCCTGGAGCGAAAGGACAGGGTTGCGAGAAAAACTGTTTTTT. V is TRBV30 and J is TRBJ1-4; 8 positions agree with TRBD1. CDR1 and CDR2 from the germline V gene are GTSNPN and SVGIG (reference sequence). J lost 8 bases, V lost 3 bases, and 11 bases had no gene match. The CDR3 is made up of 15 amino acids. The whole variable domain, remainder taken from reference TRBV30 and TRBJ1-4, is SQTIHQWPATLVQPVGSPLSLECTVEGTSNPNLYWYRQAAGRGLQLLFYSVGIGQISSEVPQNLSASRPQDRQFILSSKKLLLSDSGFYLCAWSERTGLREKLFFGSGTQLSVL.

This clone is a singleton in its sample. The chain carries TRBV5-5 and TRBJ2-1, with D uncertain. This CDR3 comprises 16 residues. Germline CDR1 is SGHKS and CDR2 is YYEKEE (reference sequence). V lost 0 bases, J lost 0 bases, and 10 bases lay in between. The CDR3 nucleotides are TGTGCCAGCAGCTTGGGAACGGCGGTCTCCTACAATGAGCAGTTCTTC. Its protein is CASSLGTAVSYNEQFF.

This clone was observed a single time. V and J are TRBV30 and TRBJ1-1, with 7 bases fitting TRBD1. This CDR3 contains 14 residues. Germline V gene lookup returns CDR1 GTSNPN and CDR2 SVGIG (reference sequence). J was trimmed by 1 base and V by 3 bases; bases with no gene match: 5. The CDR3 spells CAWSVNRGNTEAFF. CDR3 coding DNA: TGTGCCTGGAGCGTAAACAGGGGGAACACTGAAGCTTTCTTT.

The CDR3 is CASSSPDRNTEAFF. In DNA, the CDR3 is TGTGCCAGCAGCTCTCCTGACAGGAACACTGAAGCTTTCTTT. This rearrangement joins TRBV7-9 to TRBJ1-1, with a possible D match to TRBD1 (5 bases). The CDR3 totals 14 residues. Germline-derived CDR1 and CDR2 are SEHNR and FQNEAQ (reference sequence). V lost 4 bases and J lost 1, with 10 bases in between.

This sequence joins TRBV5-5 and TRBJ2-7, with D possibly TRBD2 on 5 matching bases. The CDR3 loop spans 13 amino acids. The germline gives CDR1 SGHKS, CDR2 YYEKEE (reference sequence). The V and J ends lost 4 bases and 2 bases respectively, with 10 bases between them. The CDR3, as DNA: TGTGCCAGCAGCCCGAGGGCAGCCTACGAGCAGTACTTC. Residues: CASSPRAAYEQYF.

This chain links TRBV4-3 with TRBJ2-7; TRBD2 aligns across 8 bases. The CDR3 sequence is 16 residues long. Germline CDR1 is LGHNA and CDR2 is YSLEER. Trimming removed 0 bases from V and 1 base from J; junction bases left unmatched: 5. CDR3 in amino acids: CASSQDSAGASYEQYF. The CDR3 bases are TGCGCCAGCAGCCAAGATTCAGCGGGGGCATCCTACGAGCAGTACTTC.

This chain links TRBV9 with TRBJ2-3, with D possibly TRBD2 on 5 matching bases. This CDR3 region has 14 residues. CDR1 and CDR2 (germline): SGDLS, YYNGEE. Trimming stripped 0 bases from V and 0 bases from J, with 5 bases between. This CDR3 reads CASSVAGSTDTQYF. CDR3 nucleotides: TGTGCCAGCAGCGTAGCGGGAAGCACAGATACGCAGTATTTT.

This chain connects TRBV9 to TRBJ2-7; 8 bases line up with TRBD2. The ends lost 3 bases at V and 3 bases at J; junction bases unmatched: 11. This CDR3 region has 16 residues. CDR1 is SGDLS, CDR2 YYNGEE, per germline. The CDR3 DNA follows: TGTGCCAGCAGCGAGCGGCGGGAGGACCCCGTCTACGAGCAGTACTTC. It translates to CASSERREDPVYEQYF.

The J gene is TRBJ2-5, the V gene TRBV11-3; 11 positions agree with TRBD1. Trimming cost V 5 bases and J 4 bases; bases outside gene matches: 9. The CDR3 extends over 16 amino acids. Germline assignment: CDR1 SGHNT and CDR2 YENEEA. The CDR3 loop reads CASSPGTGGTIETQYF. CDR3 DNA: TGTGCCAGCAGCCCCGGGACAGGGGGGACGATAGAGACCCAGTACTTC.

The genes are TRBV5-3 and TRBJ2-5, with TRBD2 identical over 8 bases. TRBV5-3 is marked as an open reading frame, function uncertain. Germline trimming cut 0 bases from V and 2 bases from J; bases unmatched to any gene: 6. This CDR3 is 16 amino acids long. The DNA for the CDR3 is TGTGCCAGAAGCTTGGAGGGGTTAGCGGGGCAAGAGACCCAGTACTTC. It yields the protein CARSLEGLAGQETQYF.

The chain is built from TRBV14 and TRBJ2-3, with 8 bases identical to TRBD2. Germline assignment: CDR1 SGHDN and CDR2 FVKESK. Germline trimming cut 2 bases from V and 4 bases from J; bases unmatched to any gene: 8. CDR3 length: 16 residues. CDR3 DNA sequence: TGTGCCAGCAGCCAACATCCGGGACTAGGGGCAGATACGCAGTATTTT. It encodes CASSQHPGLGADTQYF.